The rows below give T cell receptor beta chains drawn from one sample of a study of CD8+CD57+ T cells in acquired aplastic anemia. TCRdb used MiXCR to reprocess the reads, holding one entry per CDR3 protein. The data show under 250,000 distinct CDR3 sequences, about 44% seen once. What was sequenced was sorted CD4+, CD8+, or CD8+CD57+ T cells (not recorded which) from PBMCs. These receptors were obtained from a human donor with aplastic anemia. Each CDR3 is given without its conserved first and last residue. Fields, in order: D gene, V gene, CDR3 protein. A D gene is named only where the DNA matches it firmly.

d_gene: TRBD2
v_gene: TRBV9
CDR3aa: ASSNGLGTRAFGQF

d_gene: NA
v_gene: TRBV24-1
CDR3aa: ATSPSGTSYNEQF

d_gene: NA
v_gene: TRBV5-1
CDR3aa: ASSLDSQFYEQY

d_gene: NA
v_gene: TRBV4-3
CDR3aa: ASSQVGYTQY

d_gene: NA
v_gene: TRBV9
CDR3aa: ASSTNPETQGPEAF

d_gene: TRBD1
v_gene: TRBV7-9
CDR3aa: ASSSAIPGQGTYDEQF

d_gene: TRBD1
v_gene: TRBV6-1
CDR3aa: ASLRTGLEYNSPLH

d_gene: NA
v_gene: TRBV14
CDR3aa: ASSQQTGWRSNQPQH

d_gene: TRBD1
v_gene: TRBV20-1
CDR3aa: SARRLFGGRGREAEIYNEQF

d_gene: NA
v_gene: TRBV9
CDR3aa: ASSVDRGGTGGGSGANVLT

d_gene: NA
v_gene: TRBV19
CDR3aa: ASSMQSFGQYHGYT